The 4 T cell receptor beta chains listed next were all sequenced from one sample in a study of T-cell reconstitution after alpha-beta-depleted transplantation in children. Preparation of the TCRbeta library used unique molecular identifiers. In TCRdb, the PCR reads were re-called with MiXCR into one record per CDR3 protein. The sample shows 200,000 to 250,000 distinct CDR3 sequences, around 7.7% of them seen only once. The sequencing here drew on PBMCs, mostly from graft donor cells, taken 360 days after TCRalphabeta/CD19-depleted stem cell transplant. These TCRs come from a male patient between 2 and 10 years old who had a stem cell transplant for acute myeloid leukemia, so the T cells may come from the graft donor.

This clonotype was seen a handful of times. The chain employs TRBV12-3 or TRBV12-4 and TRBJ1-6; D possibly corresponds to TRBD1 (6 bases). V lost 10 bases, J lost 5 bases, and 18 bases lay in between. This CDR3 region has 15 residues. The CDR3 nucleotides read TGTGCCACTTCCAGGCAGGGGACGGATAATTCACCCCTCCACTTT. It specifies CATSRQGTDNSPLHF.

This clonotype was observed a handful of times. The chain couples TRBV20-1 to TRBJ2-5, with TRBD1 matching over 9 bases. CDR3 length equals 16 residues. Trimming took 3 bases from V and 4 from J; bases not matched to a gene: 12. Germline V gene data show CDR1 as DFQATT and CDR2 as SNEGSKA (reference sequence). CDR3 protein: CSASPPGTGKTETQYF. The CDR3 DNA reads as TGCAGTGCTAGCCCCCCCGGGACAGGGAAAACAGAGACCCAGTACTTC.

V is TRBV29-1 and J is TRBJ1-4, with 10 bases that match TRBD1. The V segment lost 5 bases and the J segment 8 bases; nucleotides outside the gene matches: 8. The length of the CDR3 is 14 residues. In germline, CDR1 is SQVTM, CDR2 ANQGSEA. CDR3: CSVFGPGQGEKLFF. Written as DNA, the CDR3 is TGCAGCGTTTTTGGTCCGGGACAGGGGGAAAAACTGTTTTTT.

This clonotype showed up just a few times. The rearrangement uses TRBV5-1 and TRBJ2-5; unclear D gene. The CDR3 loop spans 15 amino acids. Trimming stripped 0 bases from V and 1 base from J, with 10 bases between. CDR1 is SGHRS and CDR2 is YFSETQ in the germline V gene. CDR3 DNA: TGCGCCAGCAGCTTGGCCCGGCAGACCCAAGAGACCCAGTACTTC. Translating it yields CASSLARQTQETQYF.